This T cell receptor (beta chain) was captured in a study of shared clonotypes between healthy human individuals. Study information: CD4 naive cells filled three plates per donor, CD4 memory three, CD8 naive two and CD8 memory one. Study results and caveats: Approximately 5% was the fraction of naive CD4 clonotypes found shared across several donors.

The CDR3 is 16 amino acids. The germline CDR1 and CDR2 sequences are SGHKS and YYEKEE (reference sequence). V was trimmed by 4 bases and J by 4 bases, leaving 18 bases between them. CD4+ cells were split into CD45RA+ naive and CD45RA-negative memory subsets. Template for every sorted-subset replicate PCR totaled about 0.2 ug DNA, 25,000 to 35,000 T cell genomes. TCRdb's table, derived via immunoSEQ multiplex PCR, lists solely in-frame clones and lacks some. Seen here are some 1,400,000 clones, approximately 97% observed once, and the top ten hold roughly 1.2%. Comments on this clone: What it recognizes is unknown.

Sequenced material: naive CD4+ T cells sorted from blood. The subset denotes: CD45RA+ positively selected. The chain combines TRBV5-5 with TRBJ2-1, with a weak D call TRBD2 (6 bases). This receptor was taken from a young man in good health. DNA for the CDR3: TGTGCCAGCAGCCCCGGTCAGGCTAGCGTATACAATGAGCAGTTCTTC. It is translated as CASSPGQASVYNEQFF.